These T cell receptor beta chains were read from a single sample in a study of T cells in lung cancer brain metastases. Clones were read by immunoSEQ multiplex PCR, and TCRdb kept only the in-frame ones, dropping some. The sample lists 5,000 to 6,500 clones, about four fifths seen once, with under 7.5% in the top ten. Sequences were obtained from tumor tissue from a brain metastasis. These receptors were taken from a man over 45 with non-small cell lung cancer that had spread to the brain. Each CDR3 is given with its conserved first and last residue. D genes are given only for firm matches. Some rows mark clone size as missing; the rest say once, few, many or name a class of expanded clone.

V	length	J	size	D	CDR3	DNA
TRBV5-1	15	TRBJ1-1	NA	NA	CASSLVPQGWDEAFF	TGCGCCAGCAGCTTGGTCCCACAGGGCTGGGATGAAGCTTTCTTT
TRBV29-1	11	TRBJ2-1	NA	NA	CSVPQSGEQFF	TGCAGCGTCCCCCAAAGCGGCGAGCAGTTCTTC
TRBV2	13	TRBJ1-4	NA	NA	CASRAGPNEKLFF	TGTGCCAGCAGAGCGGGACCTAATGAAAAACTGTTTTTT
TRBV30	19	TRBJ2-5	NA	NA	CAWSVSLIQRLTRQETQYF	TGTGCCTGGAGTGTATCACTTATCCAGCGATTAACCCGACAAGAGACCCAGTACTTC
TRBV14	15	TRBJ1-6	NA	NA	CASSQQAGPSSPLHF	TGTGCCAGCAGTCAACAAGCGGGCCCTAGTTCACCCCTCCACTTT
TRBV19	14	TRBJ2-7	once	NA	CASRRAGSSYEQYF	TGTGCCAGTAGAAGAGCTGGGAGCTCCTACGAGCAGTACTTC
TRBV7-8	17	TRBJ2-3	once	TRBD2	CASSPKGTSGGTDTQYF	TGTGCCAGCAGCCCCAAAGGGACTAGCGGGGGCACAGATACGCAGTATTTT
TRBV5-1	14	TRBJ1-4	NA	NA	CASSLRTFNEKLFF	TGCGCCAGCAGCTTAAGGACCTTTAATGAAAAACTGTTTTTT
TRBV5-1	11	TRBJ2-7	NA	NA	CASSYSYEQYF	TGCGCCAGCAGCTACTCCTACGAGCAGTACTTC
TRBV4-2	16	TRBJ2-6	NA	NA	CASSQEAPSGANVLTF	TGTGCCAGCAGCCAAGAAGCCCCAAGTGGGGCCAACGTCCTGACTTTC
TRBV4-2	12	TRBJ1-2	NA	NA	CASSQELYGYTF	TGTGCCAGCAGCCAAGAGTTGTATGGCTACACCTTC
TRBV4-3	13	TRBJ2-5	NA	NA	CASSQVWGPLQYF	TGCGCCAGCAGCCAAGTTTGGGGGCCGTTGCAGTACTTC
TRBV6-6	15	TRBJ1-3	NA	NA	CASSFRTASGNTMYF	TGTGCCAGCAGTTTCCGGACAGCCTCTGGAAACACCATGTATTTT
TRBV4-2	13	TRBJ1-2	NA	NA	CASSQGNNAGYTF	TGTGCCAGCAGCCAAGGAAACAACGCTGGCTACACCTTC
TRBV25-1	12	TRBJ1-1	NA	NA	CAIPRRHTEAFF	TGTGCCATCCCCCGGCGACACACTGAAGCTTTCTTT
TRBV4-2	15	TRBJ2-1	NA	TRBD2	CASSQTSGAYNEQFF	TGTGCCAGCAGCCAGACTAGCGGGGCCTACAATGAGCAGTTCTTC
TRBV29-1	14	TRBJ2-7	NA	NA	CSVGEGGRGGEQYF	TGCAGCGTTGGCGAGGGGGGCAGGGGAGGCGAGCAGTACTTC
TRBV2	14	TRBJ1-1	NA	TRBD1	CASSFTGGTTEAFF	TGTGCCAGCAGTTTTACAGGGGGTACCACTGAAGCTTTCTTT
TRBV23-1	20	TRBJ1-3	NA	NA	CASSHSGALEGALVGNTIYF	TGCGCCAGCAGTCACTCGGGGGCCCTGGAAGGAGCACTAGTCGGAAACACCATATATTTT
TRBV6-1	15	TRBJ1-5	once	NA	CASLTGHNSNQPQHF	TGTGCCAGCTTAACGGGACACAATAGCAATCAGCCCCAGCATTTT
TRBV2	17	TRBJ2-7	NA	TRBD2	CASIPGLAGGKSYEQYF	TGTGCCAGCATTCCTGGACTAGCGGGGGGGAAATCCTACGAGCAGTACTTC
TRBV6-1	15	TRBJ2-7	NA	TRBD1	CASSDQDRGPYEQYF	TGTGCCAGCAGTGACCAAGACAGGGGTCCATACGAGCAGTACTTC
TRBV11-2	11	TRBJ1-2	NA	NA	CASSLDSPRTF	TGTGCCAGCAGCTTAGACAGCCCGCGCACCTTC
TRBV18	16	TRBJ2-1	NA	NA	CASSPVEASLYNEQFF	TGTGCCAGCTCACCAGTGGAGGCCTCGCTTTACAATGAGCAGTTCTTC
TRBV6-6	13	TRBJ1-2	once	NA	CASSFLDSSPYTF	TGTGCCAGCAGTTTCCTCGACAGTAGTCCTTACACCTTC
TRBV7-2	12	TRBJ1-2	NA	NA	CASSSDQFGYTF	TGTGCCAGCAGCTCCGACCAGTTTGGCTACACCTTC
TRBV9	14	TRBJ1-1	NA	NA	CASSVGPGGQNAFF	TGTGCCAGCAGCGTAGGTCCCGGGGGGCAGAATGCTTTCTTT
TRBV9	14	TRBJ1-1	NA	NA	CASSVVGGPTEAFF	TGTGCCAGCAGCGTAGTAGGGGGTCCCACTGAAGCTTTCTTT
TRBV4-2	17	TRBJ2-2	NA	TRBD2	CASSQDSGGVKTGELFF	TGTGCCAGCAGCCAAGATAGCGGGGGGGTTAAAACCGGGGAGCTGTTTTTT
TRBV15	15	TRBJ2-1	NA	TRBD2	CATSRGGGPYNEQFF	TGTGCCACCAGCAGAGGCGGGGGGCCGTACAATGAGCAGTTCTTC
TRBV19	16	TRBJ2-2	once	NA	CASSIAGQGNTGELFF	TGTGCCAGTAGTATAGCGGGGCAGGGAAACACCGGGGAGCTGTTTTTT
TRBV27	13	TRBJ1-4	NA	TRBD1	CASSRQGGEKLFF	TGTGCCAGCAGCCGACAGGGGGGTGAAAAACTGTTTTTT
TRBV13	15	TRBJ1-1	NA	NA	CASSITQGTNTEAFF	TGTGCCAGCAGCATCACACAGGGCACGAACACTGAAGCTTTCTTT
TRBV25-1	17	TRBJ2-3	NA	TRBD1	CASSESRSRDSRDTQYF	TGTGCCAGCAGTGAATCTCGGAGCCGGGACAGTAGAGATACGCAGTATTTT
TRBV7-9	13	TRBJ1-2	NA	NA	CASSLARVDGYTF	TGTGCCAGCAGCTTAGCCAGGGTAGATGGCTACACCTTC
TRBV7-3	13	TRBJ2-1	NA	NA	CASSRGRGEEQFF	TGTGCCAGCAGCCGCGGCAGGGGGGAAGAGCAGTTCTTC
TRBV7-2	16	TRBJ2-5	NA	TRBD2	CASAWGSSGDRETQYF	TGTGCCAGCGCCTGGGGTAGTAGCGGGGACCGGGAGACCCAGTACTTC
TRBV6-6	13	TRBJ1-1	NA	NA	CASGWYGNTEAFF	TGTGCCAGCGGGTGGTACGGGAACACTGAAGCTTTCTTT
TRBV6-4	18	TRBJ2-7	NA	TRBD1	CASSDRNSRDRVSYEQYF	TGTGCCAGCAGTGACCGAAATTCCCGGGACAGGGTATCCTACGAGCAGTACTTC
TRBV10-3	14	TRBJ2-1	NA	TRBD2	CAISRLAGDNEQFF	TGTGCCATCAGTCGACTAGCGGGGGACAATGAGCAGTTCTTC
TRBV6-5	15	TRBJ2-5	NA	NA	CASTNLPGGMKTQYF	TGTGCCAGCACTAACTTACCGGGGGGCATGAAGACCCAGTACTTC
TRBV28	15	TRBJ2-3	NA	NA	CASSSSATNTDTQYF	TGTGCCAGCAGTTCCTCTGCGACTAACACAGATACGCAGTATTTT
TRBV30	15	TRBJ2-3	few	NA	CAWSVGASSTDTQYF	TGTGCCTGGAGTGTTGGGGCGTCTAGCACAGATACGCAGTATTTT
TRBV7-2	14	TRBJ2-2	NA	TRBD1	CASSGQRYTGELFF	TGTGCCAGCTCGGGACAGAGATACACCGGGGAGCTGTTTTTT
TRBV15	14	TRBJ2-7	NA	NA	CATSKDRSSYEQYF	TGTGCCACCAGCAAAGACAGATCCTCCTACGAGCAGTACTTC
TRBV25-1	13	TRBJ2-7	NA	TRBD1	CASRGDRTYEQYF	TGTGCCAGCAGGGGGGACAGAACCTACGAGCAGTACTTC
TRBV4-2	14	TRBJ2-7	few	NA	CASSQTTETYEQYF	TGTGCCAGCAGCCAAACGACAGAGACCTACGAGCAGTACTTC
TRBV5-1	16	TRBJ2-1	NA	NA	CASSRGPSSSYNEQFF	TGCGCCAGCAGCCGCGGACCGAGCAGCTCCTACAATGAGCAGTTCTTC
TRBV7-9	15	TRBJ2-7	NA	NA	CASSLVADFTYEQYF	TGTGCCAGCAGCTTAGTGGCGGATTTCACCTACGAGCAGTACTTC
TRBV2	15	TRBJ2-1	NA	TRBD1	CASSETGGSYNEQFF	TGTGCCAGCAGTGAAACAGGGGGCTCCTACAATGAGCAGTTCTTC
TRBV18	15	TRBJ2-1	NA	NA	CASSPSRADGNEQFF	TGTGCCAGCTCACCCTCCAGGGCGGATGGAAATGAGCAGTTCTTC
TRBV6-5	14	TRBJ2-3	NA	NA	CASRPGLSADTQYF	TGTGCCAGTCGGCCGGGCCTCAGCGCAGATACGCAGTATTTT
TRBV25-1	11	TRBJ1-1	once	NA	CASRRETEAFF	TGTGCCAGCAGAAGAGAAACTGAAGCTTTCTTT
TRBV11-2	16	TRBJ1-6	NA	NA	CASSPDIFSYNSPLHF	TGTGCCAGCAGCCCGGACATCTTCTCCTATAATTCACCCCTCCACTTT
TRBV5-1	10	TRBJ1-2	NA	NA	CASSPLWGTF	TGCGCCAGCAGCCCGCTATGGGGCACCTTC